A selection of T cell receptor beta chains follows, all from one sample in a study of cytomegalovirus exposure and HLA in healthy donors. Using immunoSEQ multiplex PCR, the repertoire was profiled, and TCRdb retains in-frame clones only, with some absent. The data show around 100,000 clones, about 70% seen once. Material for sequencing was PBMCs. The receptors stem from a man aged 50 to 59 in good health and CMV-seropositive. Both conserved end residues are part of each CDR3.

J,V,CDR3
TRBJ2-5,TRBV7-2,CASSAGGQETQYF
TRBJ2-1,TRBV11-3,CASSYDRYDEQFF
TRBJ1-2,TRBV14,CASSQEDTINYGYTF
TRBJ2-7,TRBV5-1,CASSLGRGSYEQYF
TRBJ1-2,TRBV28,CASRRTGWGGYTF
TRBJ2-1,TRBV5-1,CASSSSGGRFF
TRBJ1-2,TRBV7-9,CASREGASGGYTF
TRBJ2-3,TRBV9,CASSLTGATTDTQYF
TRBJ1-5,TRBV4-1,CASSQGLGGNQPQHF
TRBJ2-7,TRBV27,CATSGTGSAYEQYF
TRBJ1-5,TRBV28,CASSSHPLNQPQHF
TRBJ1-5,TRBV4-1,CASSQDRYQGSNQPQHF
TRBJ2-1,TRBV11-3,CASSLDQDYNEQFF
TRBJ2-7,TRBV4-1,CASSQDSQGPTYEQYF
TRBJ2-2,TRBV11-2,CASRQTSFSGELFF
TRBJ2-3,TRBV9,CASSAQSGGDTQYF
TRBJ2-5,TRBV2,CASSERRETQYF
TRBJ2-7,TRBV5-1,CASSLSAFKYEQYF
TRBJ1-6,TRBV9,CASSTRDRGPNSPLHF
TRBJ1-1,TRBV25-1,CATKGQYLTEAFF
TRBJ2-5,TRBV5-4,CASRVGGRAAETQYF
TRBJ2-3,TRBV9,CASSPLGGGSTDTQYF
TRBJ1-1,TRBV6-5,CASSSRLFGAFF
TRBJ1-5,TRBV6-1,CASSSLPNQPQHF
TRBJ1-1,TRBV10-3,CAIRGQGGNTEAFF
TRBJ2-7,TRBV27,CASSLSTPSYRYEQYF
TRBJ1-2,TRBV28,CASSLWDRGINYGYTF
TRBJ2-7,TRBV7-6,CASSLVRGAREQYF
TRBJ2-4,TRBV2,CASRGAFKNIQYF
TRBJ1-2,TRBV19,CASSLTGDYGYTF
TRBJ2-3,TRBV7-2,CASSARVGGGADTQYF
TRBJ1-1,TRBV12-5,CASGQGAQRAEAFF
TRBJ2-5,TRBV20-1,CSTVGEETQYF
TRBJ1-6,TRBV9,CASSGGFNSPLHF
-,TRBV5-1,CASSSSGTSGSYEQYF
TRBJ2-1,TRBV7-7,CASSATTSGSYNEQFF
TRBJ1-1,TRBV2,CASSEARQYMNTEAFF
-,TRBV5-1,CASSLDAGIVSYEQYF
TRBJ2-1,TRBV10-3,CAISTPGNNEQFF